A single sample gave rise to the 20 T cell receptor beta chains below, sequenced in a study of blood T cell repertoires in COVID-19 (dated by TCRdb to about 2020). Library preparation used the immunoSEQ multiplex PCR assay. Drawn from immuneACCESS, this table holds only the in-frame rearrangements with V and J called that TCRdb kept. Clones are partly lost; checked studies trace under half to an unresolved V gene and leave the rest unexplained. The sample table records 35,000 to 40,000 clones; roughly 87% of these occur just once. The leading ten clones occupy less than 8% of the sample. The material sequenced was peripheral blood. Source of these receptors: a human donor in a cohort sampled during active COVID-19.

The rearrangement joins TRBV4-3 to TRBJ1-2; D perhaps matches TRBD1 (5 bases). The CDR3 loop spans 12 amino acids. Between the trimmed V and J ends, which lost 2 bases and 7 bases, there was a span of 8 bases. Germline values: CDR1 LGHNA, CDR2 YSLEER. The DNA for the CDR3 is TGCGCCAGCAGCCAACCAGGGTCTGGCTACACCTTC. Translated: CASSQPGSGYTF.

The chain has TRBV10-3 and TRBJ1-1; TRBD1 matches at 7 bases. CDR1 and CDR2 from the germline V gene are ENHRY and SYGVKD. The junction had 21 bases not matched to a gene; V was cut back by 6 bases and J by 5 bases. The CDR3 has 18 amino acids. This CDR3 reads CAISTDVIRGRGDTEAFF. The CDR3 DNA sequence: TGTGCCATCAGCACAGATGTAATTAGAGGCAGGGGGGATACTGAAGCTTTCTTT.

This chain uses TRBV28 with TRBJ1-2, with 9 nucleotides matching TRBD1. The junction had 6 bases not matched to a gene; V was cut back by 6 bases and J by 7 bases. This CDR3 region has 13 residues. Germline V CDR1 and CDR2: MDHEN, SYDVKM. CDR3 in amino acids: CASSTQGALGYTF. CDR3 bases: TGTGCCAGCAGCACACAGGGGGCGCTTGGCTACACCTTC.

The chain is built from TRBV29-1 and TRBJ2-3; TRBD2 aligns across 8 bases. V shed 3 bases and J 1 base; nucleotides not matched to a gene: 12. This CDR3 spans 17 amino acids. Germline values: CDR1 SQVTM, CDR2 ANQGSEA. The CDR3 DNA reads as TGCAGCGTTGACTCCGGCCCGGGGGGGCATGGCACAGATACGCAGTATTTT. The encoded protein is CSVDSGPGGHGTDTQYF.

The chain joins TRBV18 to TRBJ2-2, with D possibly being TRBD2 (6 bases). CDR1 and CDR2 (germline): KGHSH, LQKENI. The ends were cut back, 3 bases at V and 4 bases at J, with 9 bases in the middle. The CDR3 is 14 amino acids. DNA of the CDR3: TGTGCCAGCTCACCGGATAGCGGCACCGGGGAGCTGTTTTTT. This encodes CASSPDSGTGELFF. Drawing the rest from reference TRBV18 and TRBJ2-2, the complete variable domain is NAGVMQNPRHLVRRRGQEARLRCSPMKGHSHVYWYRQLPEEGLKFMVYLQKENIIDESGMPKERFSAEFPKEGPSILRIQQVVRGDSAAYFCASSPDSGTGELFFGEGSRLTVL.

The CDR3 DNA reads TGTGCCAGCAGCCCCTCCCCCAGGACTAGCGGAACAGATACGCAGTATTTT. The encoded protein is CASSPSPRTSGTDTQYF. This chain joins TRBV11-3 and TRBJ2-3; 10 positions agree with TRBD2. Germline V CDR1 and CDR2: SGHNT, YENEEA. The CDR3 is 17 amino acids. V shed 5 bases, J shed 3 bases, and the junction held 11 bases outside the gene matches.

The chain has TRBV11-2 and TRBJ2-7, with a weak D call TRBD1 (5 bases). Germline assignment: CDR1 SGHAT and CDR2 FQNNGV. With 8 bases removed from V and 1 base from J, the gap between germline ends came to 18 bases. The CDR3 is 15 amino acids. As DNA, the CDR3 is TGTGCCAGCCAAGGCTTAGGGGATCGATCCTACGAGCAGTACTTC. This sequence encodes CASQGLGDRSYEQYF.

V is TRBV10-1 and J is TRBJ2-2; TRBD2 matches 8 bases. Germline trimming cut 7 bases from V and 6 bases from J; bases unmatched to any gene: 4. The V gene's germline CDR1 is WNHNN and CDR2 SYGVQD (reference sequence). The CDR3 runs to 13 residues. The DNA for the CDR3 is TGCGCCAGCAAGAGCGGGGGATCCGGGGAGCTGTTTTTT. It specifies CASKSGGSGELFF.

The V and J genes are TRBV30 and TRBJ2-5, with D perhaps TRBD1 (6 bases). Trimming pared 3 bases from V and 5 bases from J, leaving 13 bases between. CDR1 and CDR2 (germline): GTSNPN, SVGIG (reference sequence). The CDR3 loop spans 13 amino acids. In DNA form, the CDR3 reads TGTGCCTGGAGCAAACAGGGTTGGGAGACCCAGTACTTC. This encodes CAWSKQGWETQYF.

The gene calls are TRBV19 and TRBJ2-5; 9 bases match TRBD1. The V gene end was trimmed by 5 bases and the J gene end by 6 bases; junction bases not matched to a gene: 1. This CDR3 is 12 amino acids long. CDR1 and CDR2 from the germline V gene are LNHDA and SQIVND (reference sequence). CDR3 in DNA: TGTGCCAGTAGTTACAGGGGGCAGACCCAGTACTTC. Encoded protein: CASSYRGQTQYF.

V is TRBV5-1 and J is TRBJ1-1; D unclear. Between the trimmed V and J ends, which lost 4 bases and 4 bases, there was a span of 14 bases. The CDR3 contains 14 residues. Germline V lookup: CDR1 SGHRS, CDR2 YFSETQ. The CDR3 DNA follows: TGCGCCAGCAGCCTGAACCCTCCGGTCACTGAAGCTTTCTTT. This sequence encodes CASSLNPPVTEAFF. Full variable domain (outside the CDR3, taken from reference TRBV5-1 and TRBJ1-1): KAGVTQTPRYLIKTRGQQVTLSCSPISGHRSVSWYQQTPGQGLQFLFEYFSETQRNKGNFPGRFSGRQFSNSRSEMNVSTLELGDSALYLCASSLNPPVTEAFFGQGTRLTVV.

This chain connects TRBV24-1 to TRBJ2-3; D unclear. The CDR3 runs to 18 residues. V gave up 1 base and J gave up 2 bases, with 18 bases separating them. CDR1 is KGHDR and CDR2 is SFDVKD in the germline V gene. In nucleotides, the CDR3 is TGTGCCACCAGTGATTTCCAGCCCAGGTGCCCGGACACAGATACGCAGTATTTT. This gives the protein CATSDFQPRCPDTDTQYF.

The J gene is TRBJ2-2, the V gene TRBV24-1; 11 bases fit TRBD1. Germline values: CDR1 KGHDR, CDR2 SFDVKD. Trimming took 4 bases from V and 5 from J; bases not matched to a gene: 8. The CDR3 is 17 amino acids. CDR3 coding DNA: TGTGCCACCAGTGACCTCGGGACAGGGGGTTGGACCGGGGAGCTGTTTTTT. It codes for CATSDLGTGGWTGELFF.

The genes are TRBV10-3 and TRBJ2-5; weak D call: TRBD1 (5 bases). The CDR3 loop spans 13 amino acids. V dropped 10 bases and J dropped 5 bases, with 17 bases sitting between them. Germline CDR1 ENHRY, CDR2 SYGVKD. The DNA of the CDR3 is TGTGCCACGATGGCCCAGGGAAGGGAGACCCAGTACTTC. Its translation: CATMAQGRETQYF.

This sequence joins TRBV29-1 and TRBJ2-7; TRBD1 matches 9 bases. Germline V gene sequence: CDR1 SQVTM, CDR2 ANQGSEA. Germline trimming cut 6 bases from V and 4 bases from J; bases unmatched to any gene: 16. The CDR3 has 16 residues. The CDR3 nucleotides are TGCAGCGTCGTGATTTTAAACAGGGGGCTAAGGTACGAGCAGTACTTC. Amino acids: CSVVILNRGLRYEQYF.

The chain employs TRBV5-4 and TRBJ1-1; 10 bases are a match to TRBD1. The germline V gene has CDR1 SGHNT and CDR2 YYREEE (reference sequence). CDR3 length equals 15 residues. J was trimmed by 4 bases and V by 4 bases; bases with no gene match: 7. CDR3 region: CASSPRDRGVTEAFF. The CDR3 bases are TGTGCCAGCAGCCCTAGGGACAGGGGAGTCACTGAAGCTTTCTTT.

The V call is TRBV5-1, the J call TRBJ2-5; a weak D match, TRBD1 (5 bases). From germline, CDR1 is SGHRS and CDR2 YFSETQ. This CDR3 spans 12 amino acids. The V end was cut by 3 bases, the J end by 6 bases, with 9 bases between. CDR3 in amino acids: CASSSRGQTQYF. For the CDR3, the DNA is TGCGCCAGCAGCTCAAGGGGTCAGACCCAGTACTTC. The variable domain in full, with the rest retrieved from reference TRBV5-1 and TRBJ2-5, is KAGVTQTPRYLIKTRGQQVTLSCSPISGHRSVSWYQQTPGQGLQFLFEYFSETQRNKGNFPGRFSGRQFSNSRSEMNVSTLELGDSALYLCASSSRGQTQYFGPGTRLLVL.

A few counts support this clone. V and J are TRBV28 and TRBJ1-5, with TRBD1 matching 7 bases. This CDR3 region has 15 residues. Germline values: CDR1 MDHEN, CDR2 SYDVKM. V shed 6 bases and J 0 bases; nucleotides not matched to a gene: 5. CDR3 coding DNA: TGTGCCAGCAGGTCGACAGGGTATAGCAATCAGCCCCAGCATTTT. Translation: CASRSTGYSNQPQHF.

The chain links TRBV7-6 to TRBJ1-6; D uncertain. Deletions cut 3 bases from V and 7 bases from J, with 13 bases between. CDR1 and CDR2 from the germline V gene are SGHVS and FNYEAQ. The CDR3 runs 15 residues. In DNA, the CDR3 is TGTGCCAGCAGCTTCGATGCAGGAAAGAATTCACCCCTCCACTTT. It codes for CASSFDAGKNSPLHF.

The V call is TRBV18, the J call TRBJ2-3, with TRBD2 identical over 11 bases. Looked up from germline, CDR1 is KGHSH and CDR2 is LQKENI. This CDR3 is built from 17 residues. The junction had 7 bases not matched to a gene; V was cut back by 5 bases and J by 0 bases. This CDR3 reads CASSTYRTSGSTDTQYF. The DNA of the CDR3 is TGTGCCAGCTCAACCTACCGGACTAGCGGGAGCACAGATACGCAGTATTTT.